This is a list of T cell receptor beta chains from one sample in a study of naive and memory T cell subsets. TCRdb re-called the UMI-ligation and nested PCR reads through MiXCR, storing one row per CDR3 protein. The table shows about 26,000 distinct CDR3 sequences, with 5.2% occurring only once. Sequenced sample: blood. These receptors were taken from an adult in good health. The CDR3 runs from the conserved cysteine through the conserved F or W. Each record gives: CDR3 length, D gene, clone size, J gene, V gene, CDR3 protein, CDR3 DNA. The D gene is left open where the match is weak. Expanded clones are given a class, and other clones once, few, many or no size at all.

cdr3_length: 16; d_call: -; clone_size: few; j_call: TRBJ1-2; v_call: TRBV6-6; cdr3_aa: CASSRGGGAQGYGYTF; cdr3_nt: TGTGCCAGCAGTCGAGGGGGGGGGGCGCAGGGCTATGGCTACACCTTC
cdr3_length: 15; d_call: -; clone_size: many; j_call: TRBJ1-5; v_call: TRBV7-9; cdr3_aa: CASSLGSGGDQPQHF; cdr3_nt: TGTGCCAGCAGCTTAGGTTCGGGGGGCGATCAGCCCCAGCATTTT
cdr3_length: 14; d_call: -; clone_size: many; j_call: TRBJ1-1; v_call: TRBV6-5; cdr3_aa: CASSYRPGNTEAFF; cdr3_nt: TGTGCCAGCAGTTACCGGCCCGGGAACACTGAAGCTTTCTTT
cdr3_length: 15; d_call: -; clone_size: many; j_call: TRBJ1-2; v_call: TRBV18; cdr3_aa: CASSPMDTGRYGYTF; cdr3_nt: TGTGCCAGCTCACCCATGGACACGGGGCGGTATGGCTACACCTTC
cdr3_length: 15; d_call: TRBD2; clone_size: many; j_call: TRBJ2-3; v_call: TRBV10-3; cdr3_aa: CAISSSGRNTDTQYF; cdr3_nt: TGTGCCATCAGTTCTAGCGGGAGGAACACAGATACGCAGTATTTT
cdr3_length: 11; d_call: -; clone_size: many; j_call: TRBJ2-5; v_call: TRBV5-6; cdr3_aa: CASSYQETQYF; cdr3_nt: TGTGCCAGCAGCTACCAAGAGACCCAGTACTTC
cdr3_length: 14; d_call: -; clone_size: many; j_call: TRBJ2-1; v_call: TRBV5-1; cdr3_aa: CASSLEYSYNEQFF; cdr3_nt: TGCGCCAGCAGCTTGGAGTACAGTTACAATGAGCAGTTCTTC
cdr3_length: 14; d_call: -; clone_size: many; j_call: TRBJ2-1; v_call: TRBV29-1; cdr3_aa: CSVVLLGSGNEQFF; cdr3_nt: TGCAGCGTTGTCTTACTGGGGTCGGGGAATGAGCAGTTCTTC
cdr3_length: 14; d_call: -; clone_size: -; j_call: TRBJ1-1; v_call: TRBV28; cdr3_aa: CASRPNGGSTEAFF; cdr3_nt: TGTGCCAGCAGGCCCAATGGGGGTAGCACTGAAGCTTTCTTT
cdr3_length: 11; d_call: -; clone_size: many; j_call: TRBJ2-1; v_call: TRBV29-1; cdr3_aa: CSVAGYNEQFF; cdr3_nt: TGCAGCGTTGCCGGATACAATGAGCAGTTCTTC
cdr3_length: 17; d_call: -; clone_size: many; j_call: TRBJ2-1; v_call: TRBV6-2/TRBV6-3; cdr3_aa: CASSKRPGVFSYNEQFF; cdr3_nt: TGTGCCAGCAGTAAAAGGCCAGGGGTCTTCTCCTACAATGAGCAGTTCTTC
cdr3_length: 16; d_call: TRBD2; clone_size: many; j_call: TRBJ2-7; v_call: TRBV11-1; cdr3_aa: CASSLPRLAGATEQYF; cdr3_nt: TGTGCCAGCAGCTTACCCCGACTAGCGGGGGCGACCGAGCAGTACTTC
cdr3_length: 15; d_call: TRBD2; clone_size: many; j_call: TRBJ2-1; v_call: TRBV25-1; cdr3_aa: CASSGQLAGDNEQFF; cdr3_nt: TGTGCCAGCAGCGGACAACTAGCGGGGGACAATGAGCAGTTCTTC